These T cell receptor beta chains were read from a single sample in a study of shared T cell receptors in the human thymus. Sequenced by immunoSEQ multiplex PCR; TCRdb stores in-frame clones only, minus some. The sample contains about 400,000 clones, 85% to 95% of which appear only once. Specimen: thymocytes. Receptors originate from a human donor. CDR3s include the opening cysteine and the closing phenylalanine or tryptophan. Fields, in order: J gene, D gene, V gene, CDR3 DNA, CDR3 protein. A D gene is named only where the DNA matches it firmly.

j_call: TRBJ1-4
d_call: NA
v_call: TRBV9
cdr3_nt: TGTGCCAGCAGCGGTTCCCAGGACAGTAATGAAAAACTGTTTTTT
cdr3_aa: CASSGSQDSNEKLFF

j_call: TRBJ2-1
d_call: TRBD2
v_call: TRBV10-3
cdr3_nt: TGTGCCATCAGTGAGCAGCCACTAGCGGGCCCCGGTAAGGATGAGCAGTTCTTC
cdr3_aa: CAISEQPLAGPGKDEQFF

j_call: TRBJ2-1
d_call: TRBD2
v_call: TRBV7-6
cdr3_nt: TGTGCCAGCAACTTACTCGGGGCGGGAGGGTTCTACAATGAGCAGTTCTTC
cdr3_aa: CASNLLGAGGFYNEQFF

j_call: TRBJ2-4
d_call: NA
v_call: TRBV28
cdr3_nt: TGTGCCAGCCATAGCCGGATCAAAAACATTCAGTACTTC
cdr3_aa: CASHSRIKNIQYF

j_call: TRBJ1-2
d_call: TRBD1
v_call: TRBV28
cdr3_nt: TGTGCCAGCACCCTCCTGAAGGGACGGGGGCGGGACAGGGGGGTTTGTGGCTACACCTTC
cdr3_aa: CASTLLKGRGRDRGVCGYTF

j_call: TRBJ1-4
d_call: NA
v_call: TRBV7-9
cdr3_nt: TGTGCCAGCAGCCTGTACAGGGAGGGGACGGAAAAACTGTTTTTT
cdr3_aa: CASSLYREGTEKLFF

j_call: TRBJ2-7
d_call: NA
v_call: TRBV6-6
cdr3_nt: TGTGCCAGCAGTTGGTTGGCTAAAGACGAGCAGTACTTC
cdr3_aa: CASSWLAKDEQYF

j_call: TRBJ2-1
d_call: NA
v_call: TRBV19
cdr3_nt: TGTGCCAGTAGTATTGGGGGGCAGTGGTACAATGAGCAGTTCTTC
cdr3_aa: CASSIGGQWYNEQFF

j_call: TRBJ1-1
d_call: TRBD1
v_call: TRBV2
cdr3_nt: TGTGCCAGCAGTGAAGCCCACAGGGGTAGGGGAAACACTGAAGCTTTCTTT
cdr3_aa: CASSEAHRGRGNTEAFF

j_call: TRBJ2-2
d_call: NA
v_call: TRBV6-5
cdr3_nt: TGTGCCAGCAGCGACGTCACCGGGGAGCTGTTTTTT
cdr3_aa: CASSDVTGELFF

j_call: TRBJ2-1
d_call: TRBD2
v_call: TRBV7-2
cdr3_nt: TGTGCCAGCAGCTTAGCGATGAGCGGGAGAGGCAATGAGCAGTTCTTC
cdr3_aa: CASSLAMSGRGNEQFF

j_call: TRBJ1-4
d_call: NA
v_call: TRBV2
cdr3_nt: TGTGCCAGCAGTTGGGCCCTGCGGGAGGAAAAACTGTTTTTT
cdr3_aa: CASSWALREEKLFF

j_call: TRBJ2-3
d_call: NA
v_call: TRBV27
cdr3_nt: TGTGCCAGCATCCGGGGGGATACGCAGTATTTT
cdr3_aa: CASIRGDTQYF